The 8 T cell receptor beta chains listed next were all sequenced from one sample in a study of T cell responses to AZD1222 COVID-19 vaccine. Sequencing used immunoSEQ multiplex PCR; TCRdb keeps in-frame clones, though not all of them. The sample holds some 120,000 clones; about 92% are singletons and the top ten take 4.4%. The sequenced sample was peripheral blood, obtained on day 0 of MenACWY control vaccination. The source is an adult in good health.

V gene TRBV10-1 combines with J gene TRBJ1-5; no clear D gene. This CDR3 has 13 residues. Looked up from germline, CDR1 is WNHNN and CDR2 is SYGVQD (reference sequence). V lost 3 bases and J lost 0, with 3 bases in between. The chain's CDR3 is CASSDSSNQPQHF. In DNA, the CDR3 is TGCGCCAGCAGTGACAGTAGCAATCAGCCCCAGCATTTT.

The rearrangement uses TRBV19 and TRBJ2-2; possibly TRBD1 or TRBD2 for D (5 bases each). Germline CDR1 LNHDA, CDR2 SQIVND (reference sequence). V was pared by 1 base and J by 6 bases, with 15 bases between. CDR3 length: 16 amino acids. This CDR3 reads CASSIGGLPVSGELFF. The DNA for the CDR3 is TGTGCCAGTAGTATAGGGGGGTTACCGGTTTCCGGGGAGCTGTTTTTT.

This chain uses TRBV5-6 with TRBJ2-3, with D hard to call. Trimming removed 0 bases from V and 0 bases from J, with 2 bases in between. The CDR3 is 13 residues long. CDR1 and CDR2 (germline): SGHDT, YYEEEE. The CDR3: CASSLGSTDTQYF. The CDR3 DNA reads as TGTGCCAGCAGCTTGGGGAGCACAGATACGCAGTATTTT.

The CDR3 here is CSVETSGRAKSFF. In DNA form, the CDR3 reads TGCAGCGTGGAAACTAGCGGGAGGGCCAAGTCGTTCTTC. This chain joins TRBV29-1 and TRBJ2-1, with TRBD2 identical over 13 bases. Trimming cost V 6 bases and J 15 bases; bases outside gene matches: 11. This CDR3 spans 13 amino acids. Germline V lookup: CDR1 SQVTM, CDR2 ANQGSEA.

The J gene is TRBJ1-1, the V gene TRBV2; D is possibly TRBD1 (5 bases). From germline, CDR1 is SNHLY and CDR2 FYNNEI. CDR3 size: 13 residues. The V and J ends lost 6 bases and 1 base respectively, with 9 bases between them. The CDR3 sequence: CASRGGQNTEAFF. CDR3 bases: TGTGCCAGCAGGGGGGGTCAGAACACTGAAGCTTTCTTT.

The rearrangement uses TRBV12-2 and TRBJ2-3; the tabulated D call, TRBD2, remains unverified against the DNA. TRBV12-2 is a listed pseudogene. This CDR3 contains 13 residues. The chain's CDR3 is CASRLALSDTQYF. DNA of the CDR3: TGTGCAAGTCGCTTAGCGCTATCAGATACGCAGTATTTT.

The CDR3 region has the DNA TGTGCCAGCAGCGTAGAAGGGACCTCCTGGGAGCAGTTCTTC. It encodes CASSVEGTSWEQFF. V usage is TRBV9 and J usage is TRBJ2-1, with D perhaps being TRBD1 or TRBD2 (5 bases each). Germline V gene sequence: CDR1 SGDLS, CDR2 YYNGEE. With 0 bases removed from V and 10 bases from J, the gap between germline ends came to 14 bases. The CDR3 covers 14 residues.

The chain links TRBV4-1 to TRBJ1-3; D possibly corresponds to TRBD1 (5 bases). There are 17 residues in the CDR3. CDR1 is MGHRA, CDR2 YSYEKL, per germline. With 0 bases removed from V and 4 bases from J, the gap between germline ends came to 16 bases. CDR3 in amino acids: CASSQDYRDAAGNTIYF. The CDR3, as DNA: TGCGCCAGCAGCCAAGATTACCGGGACGCAGCAGGAAACACCATATATTTT.